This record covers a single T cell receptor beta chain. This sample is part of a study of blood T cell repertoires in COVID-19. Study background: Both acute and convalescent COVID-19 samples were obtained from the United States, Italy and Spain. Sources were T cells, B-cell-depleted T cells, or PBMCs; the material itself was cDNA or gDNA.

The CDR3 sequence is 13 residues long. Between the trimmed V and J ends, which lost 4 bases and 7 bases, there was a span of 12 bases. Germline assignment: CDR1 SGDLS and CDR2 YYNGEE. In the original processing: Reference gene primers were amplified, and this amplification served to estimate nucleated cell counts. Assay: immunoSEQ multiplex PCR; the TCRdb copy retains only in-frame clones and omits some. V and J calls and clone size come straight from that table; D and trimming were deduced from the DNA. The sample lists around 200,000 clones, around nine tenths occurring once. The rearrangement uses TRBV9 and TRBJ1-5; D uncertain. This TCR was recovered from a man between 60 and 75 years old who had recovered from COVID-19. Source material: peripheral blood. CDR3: CASSLREEQPQHF. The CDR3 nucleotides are TGTGCCAGCAGCCTTCGCGAGGAACAGCCCCAGCATTTT.